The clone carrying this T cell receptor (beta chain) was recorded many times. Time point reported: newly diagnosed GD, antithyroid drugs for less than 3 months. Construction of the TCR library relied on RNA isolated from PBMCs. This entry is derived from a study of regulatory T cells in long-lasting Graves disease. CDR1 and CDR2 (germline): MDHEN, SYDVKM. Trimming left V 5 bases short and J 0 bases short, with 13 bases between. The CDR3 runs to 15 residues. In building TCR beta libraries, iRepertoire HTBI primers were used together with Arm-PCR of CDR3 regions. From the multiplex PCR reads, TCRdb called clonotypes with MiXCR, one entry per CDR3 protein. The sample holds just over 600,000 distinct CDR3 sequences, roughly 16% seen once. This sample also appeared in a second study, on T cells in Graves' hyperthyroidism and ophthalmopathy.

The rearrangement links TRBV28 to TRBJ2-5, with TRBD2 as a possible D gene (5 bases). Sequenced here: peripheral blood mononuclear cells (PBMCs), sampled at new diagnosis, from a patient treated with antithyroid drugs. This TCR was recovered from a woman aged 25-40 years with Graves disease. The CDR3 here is CASSLPGSYQETQYF. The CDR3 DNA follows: TGTGCCAGCAGTCTTCCGGGGTCGTACCAAGAGACCCAGTACTTC.